The 14 T cell receptor beta chains below come from one sample, sequenced in a study of breast tumors, draining lymph nodes, adjacent tissues listed by TCRdb under 2016. To prepare the library, multiplex PCR was applied. TCRdb shows the sequencer as Illumina HiSeq 2000. In TCRdb, the public reads were trimmed at Q25 with fastp and aligned with MiXCR, with productive beta chains retained. Each entry is one CDR3 protein sequence, shown with its most common DNA and genes. The sample records 120,000 to 150,000 distinct CDR3 sequences, over 25% of which are singletons. The ten biggest clones cover 2% to 2.5% of the sample. Lymph node samples came from the axillary draining lymph nodes of breast cancer patients. Sequenced material: axillary lymph node tissue. The receptors shown here come from a female donor with breast cancer. Some clones in this sample may be carry-over from other donors' samples.

Worth noting for this clonotype: Likely a read error: the CDR3 ends without its conserved phenylalanine or tryptophan. This rearrangement joins TRBV9 to TRBJ2-3; D call uncertain. Germline CDR1 SGDLS, CDR2 YYNGEE. This CDR3 is built from 13 residues. The CDR3 reads CASGVVVADTQYS. The CDR3 bases are TGTGCCAGCGGCGTAGTTGTGGCGGATACGCAGTATTCT.

Points on this clonotype: With a much larger clone just one base away, this may be a read error. V gene TRBV6-1 combines with J gene TRBJ1-5; 8 positions agree with TRBD1. The length of the CDR3 is 14 residues. CDR1 and CDR2 from the germline V gene are MNHNS and SASEGT. The trim removed 5 bases at V and 6 bases at J, leaving 6 bases unmatched. The CDR3 here is CASSHGTGPQPQHF. CDR3 DNA: TGTGCCAGCAGTCATGGGACAGGTCCTCAGCCCCAGCATTTT.

This clonotype was observed many times. The chain couples TRBV7-9 to TRBJ2-3; the D gene is possibly TRBD1 (6 bases). V was trimmed by 1 base and J by 3 bases, leaving 14 bases between them. The CDR3 has 16 amino acids. The V gene's germline CDR1 is SEHNR and CDR2 FQNEAQ (reference sequence). The CDR3 loop is CASSLVPWTETDTQYF. In DNA form, the CDR3 reads TGTGCCAGCAGCTTAGTCCCCTGGACAGAGACAGATACGCAGTATTTT.

Ten or more counts support this clonotype. The chain employs TRBV2 and TRBJ2-1, with 7 bases matching TRBD2. This CDR3 has 16 amino acids. J gave up 8 bases and V 6 bases, and 16 bases lay outside the gene matches. The germline CDR1 and CDR2 sequences are SNHLY and FYNNEI. Here the CDR3 reads CASSARGELRKDEQFF. In DNA form, the CDR3 reads TGTGCCAGCAGCGCTCGGGGGGAACTACGTAAGGATGAGCAGTTCTTC.

The CDR3 coding sequence is TGTGCCAGCTCACCGCAACAGGGCACGGGCACCGGGGAGCTGTTTTTT. Protein: CASSPQQGTGTGELFF. The chain uses TRBV18 and TRBJ2-2, with D possibly matching TRBD1 (6 bases). This CDR3 has 16 residues. V dropped 3 bases and J dropped 4 bases, with 15 bases sitting between them. CDR1 is KGHSH and CDR2 is LQKENI in the germline V gene.

Regarding this clonotype: Here the CDR3 omits its conserved ending phenylalanine or tryptophan, so a read error is the likely source. V gene TRBV20-1 combines with J gene TRBJ1-6, with D uncertain. CDR3 length: 14 residues. Germline CDR1 and CDR2: DFQATT and SNEGSKA (reference sequence). CDR3: CSAWEQSNNSPLHY. The DNA for the CDR3 is TGCAGTGCTTGGGAACAGTCTAATAATTCCCCCCTCCACTAT.

With regard to this clonotype: One junction end does not reproduce the germline sequence, and a read error may be involved. V is TRBV20-1 and J is TRBJ2-1; 13 bases agree with TRBD2. The CDR3 sequence is 15 residues long. Germline V gene data show CDR1 as DFQATT and CDR2 as SNEGSKA (reference sequence). CDR3 bases: TGCAGTGCTAGACCGGGACTAGCGGGGTCGTTTGAGCAGTTCTTT. It codes for CSARPGLAGSFEQFF.

The chain uses TRBV2 and TRBJ2-3; D gene uncertain. V was trimmed by 10 bases and J by 4 bases, leaving 18 bases between them. The CDR3 consists of 14 residues. Germline V gene sequence: CDR1 SNHLY, CDR2 FYNNEI. The CDR3, as DNA: TGTGCCACCCCCGAGACAACCACCTCAGATACGCAGTATTTT. As protein: CATPETTTSDTQYF. Full variable domain (missing parts from reference TRBV2 and TRBJ2-3): EPEVTQTPSHQVTQMGQEVILRCVPISNHLYFYWYRQILGQKVEFLVSFYNNEISEKSEIFDDQFSVERPDGSNFTLKIRSTKLEDSAMYFCATPETTTSDTQYFGPGTRLTVL.

This clonotype has a count of ten or more. The rearrangement links TRBV2 to TRBJ2-6; D is undetermined. Trimming took 5 bases from V and 1 from J, leaving 9 bases between them. CDR3 length equals 15 residues. Per the germline V gene, CDR1 is SNHLY and CDR2 is FYNNEI. The CDR3 bases are TGTGCCAGCAGTCCCGTGGGGTCTGGGGCCAACGTCCTGACTTTC. Translated, it gives CASSPVGSGANVLTF.

V usage is TRBV5-1 and J usage is TRBJ2-7; 9 positions agree with TRBD1. V lost 3 bases and J lost 3; bases outside the gene matches: 13. The germline gives CDR1 SGHRS, CDR2 YFSETQ. CDR3 size: 17 residues. CDR3 sequence: CASSSYLSGTGFYEQYF. The CDR3, as DNA: TGCGCCAGCAGCTCCTACTTATCTGGGACAGGGTTCTACGAGCAGTACTTC.

This clonotype occurred many times. This chain connects TRBV24-1 to TRBJ1-2; D call uncertain. The CDR3 is 8 residues long. Looked up from germline, CDR1 is KGHDR and CDR2 is SFDVKD. The CDR3 DNA reads TGTGCTAACTATGGCTACACCTTC. Translation: CANYGYTF.

This clonotype was detected only a few times. The rearrangement joins TRBV12-5 to TRBJ2-5; tentatively, D is TRBD2 (6 bases). The germline V gene encodes CDR1 LGHNT and CDR2 FRNRAP. CDR3 length equals 15 residues. Trimming removed 0 bases from V and 5 bases from J, with 13 bases in between. The DNA for the CDR3 is TGTGCTAGTGGTTTGGTACGGGCGGGGAGGGAGACCCAGTACTTC. It codes for CASGLVRAGRETQYF. Supplemented by reference TRBV12-5 and TRBJ2-5, the full variable domain reads DARVTQTPRHKVTEMGQEVTMRCQPILGHNTVFWYRQTMMQGLELLAYFRNRAPLDDSGMPKDRFSAEMPDATLATLKIQPSEPRDSAVYFCASGLVRAGRETQYFGPGTRLLVL.

This clonotype came up many times. CDR3: CASSHRGQIGELFF. In DNA, the CDR3 is TGTGCCAGCAGCCACAGGGGGCAGATCGGGGAGCTGTTTTTT. The chain is built from TRBV2 and TRBJ2-2, with TRBD1 identical over 9 bases. This CDR3 contains 14 residues. Germline loops: CDR1 SNHLY, CDR2 FYNNEI. Trimming removed 6 bases from V and 7 bases from J; junction bases left unmatched: 6.

Concerning this clonotype: An end of the junction does not agree with germline; a read error may underlie this. This chain connects TRBV10-3 to TRBJ1-1, with 8 bases matching TRBD1. The V gene's germline CDR1 is ENHRY and CDR2 SYGVKD. The CDR3 spans 14 residues. In DNA form, the CDR3 reads TGTGCCACGTCCCAGGCAGGGGGCCTTACTGAAGCTTTCTTC. This translates into CATSQAGGLTEAFF.